A selection of T cell receptor beta chains follows, all from one sample in a study of beta chain features in type 1 diabetes. Here immunoSEQ multiplex PCR was the method, and the copy in TCRdb shows in-frame clones only, minus some. The sample gives some 900,000 clones, 17% of which show up once; about 0.02% is in the top ten. The sequenced material came from naive CD4+ T cells from blood. These receptors all stem from a woman between 18 and 29 years old in good health. Both conserved end residues are part of each CDR3. The D gene is left open where the match is weak. Rows give clone size only sometimes, using once, few, many, or a class for an expanded clone.

abundance: few; v_gene: TRBV27; j_gene: TRBJ2-1; d_gene: -; CDR3aa: CASSFYGSEQFF; CDR3nt: TGTGCCAGCAGTTTTTATGGGAGCGAGCAGTTCTTC
abundance: few; v_gene: TRBV29-1; j_gene: TRBJ2-3; d_gene: -; CDR3aa: CSVEGGEVTDTQYF; CDR3nt: TGCAGCGTTGAAGGGGGAGAGGTCACAGATACGCAGTATTTT
abundance: -; v_gene: TRBV9; j_gene: TRBJ2-2; d_gene: -; CDR3aa: CASSVGAPSRNTGELFF; CDR3nt: TGTGCCAGCAGCGTAGGAGCCCCTTCACGGAACACCGGGGAGCTGTTTTTT
abundance: -; v_gene: TRBV14; j_gene: TRBJ2-3; d_gene: -; CDR3aa: CASRQASTDTQYF; CDR3nt: TGTGCCAGCAGACAGGCTAGCACAGATACGCAGTATTTT
abundance: -; v_gene: TRBV19; j_gene: TRBJ2-7; d_gene: TRBD1; CDR3aa: CASSSLGGGEQYF; CDR3nt: TGTGCCAGTAGCTCGTTAGGGGGCGGCGAGCAGTACTTC
abundance: -; v_gene: TRBV6-5; j_gene: TRBJ2-5; d_gene: TRBD2; CDR3aa: CASSYFGLGQETQYF; CDR3nt: TGTGCCAGCAGTTACTTCGGACTAGGCCAAGAGACCCAGTACTTC
abundance: few; v_gene: TRBV7-9; j_gene: TRBJ1-1; d_gene: -; CDR3aa: CASSRALTGEAFF; CDR3nt: TGTGCCAGCAGCCGAGCCCTGACAGGTGAAGCTTTCTTT
abundance: few; v_gene: TRBV6-5; j_gene: TRBJ2-3; d_gene: -; CDR3aa: CASSYSGARLTDTQYF; CDR3nt: TGTGCCAGCAGTTACTCTGGGGCACGTCTCACGGATACGCAGTATTTT
abundance: -; v_gene: TRBV7-2; j_gene: TRBJ1-2; d_gene: -; CDR3aa: CASSLVGQSGYTF; CDR3nt: TGTGCCAGCAGCTTAGTGGGGCAGAGCGGCTACACCTTC
abundance: -; v_gene: TRBV5-6; j_gene: TRBJ1-2; d_gene: -; CDR3aa: CASSLRGVGYTF; CDR3nt: TGTGCCAGCAGCTTGAGAGGGGTCGGCTACACCTTC
abundance: -; v_gene: TRBV29-1; j_gene: TRBJ2-1; d_gene: -; CDR3aa: CSVAPRTSYNEQFF; CDR3nt: TGCAGCGTTGCCCCTAGAACCTCCTACAATGAGCAGTTCTTC
abundance: few; v_gene: TRBV7-9; j_gene: TRBJ2-4; d_gene: -; CDR3aa: CASSLPSRHGNIQYF; CDR3nt: TGTGCCAGCAGCTTACCGTCCAGGCACGGAAACATTCAGTACTTC
abundance: -; v_gene: TRBV7-9; j_gene: TRBJ2-6; d_gene: TRBD1; CDR3aa: CASSPGQSSGANVLTF; CDR3nt: TGTGCCAGCAGCCCGGGACAGAGCTCTGGGGCCAACGTCCTGACTTTC
abundance: few; v_gene: TRBV19; j_gene: TRBJ1-2; d_gene: TRBD1; CDR3aa: CASTTTGGYGYTF; CDR3nt: TGTGCCAGTACCACGACAGGGGGCTATGGCTACACCTTC
abundance: -; v_gene: TRBV7-3; j_gene: TRBJ2-3; d_gene: -; CDR3aa: CASSRTGSTDTQYF; CDR3nt: TGTGCCAGCAGCCGCACGGGATCCACAGATACGCAGTATTTT
abundance: few; v_gene: TRBV15; j_gene: TRBJ2-5; d_gene: TRBD1; CDR3aa: CATSRDGGTGTIPETQYF; CDR3nt: TGTGCCACCAGCAGAGATGGGGGGACAGGGACGATACCGGAGACCCAGTACTTC
abundance: -; v_gene: TRBV5-1; j_gene: TRBJ2-2; d_gene: -; CDR3aa: CASSLVGAGELFF; CDR3nt: TGCGCCAGCAGCTTGGTGGGCGCCGGGGAGCTGTTTTTT
abundance: -; v_gene: TRBV28; j_gene: TRBJ2-1; d_gene: -; CDR3aa: CASSLVVSASFSGEQFF; CDR3nt: TGTGCCAGCAGTTTAGTTGTCTCGGCTTCCTTCAGCGGGGAGCAGTTCTTC
abundance: -; v_gene: TRBV5-1; j_gene: TRBJ1-4; d_gene: -; CDR3aa: CASSSGIATNEKLFF; CDR3nt: TGCGCCAGCAGCTCCGGGATAGCAACTAATGAAAAACTGTTTTTT
abundance: -; v_gene: TRBV13; j_gene: TRBJ2-7; d_gene: -; CDR3aa: CASSQTPPGRNEQYF; CDR3nt: TGTGCCAGCAGCCAAACCCCCCCTGGGCGAAACGAGCAGTACTTC
abundance: few; v_gene: TRBV28; j_gene: TRBJ1-1; d_gene: -; CDR3aa: CASSLFQGRYTAFF; CDR3nt: TGTGCCAGCAGTTTGTTCCAGGGGCGGTATACAGCTTTCTTT
abundance: -; v_gene: TRBV19; j_gene: TRBJ2-1; d_gene: TRBD1; CDR3aa: CASSRQGLSTNEQFF; CDR3nt: TGTGCCAGTAGCAGACAGGGTTTGAGTACGAATGAGCAGTTCTTC
abundance: -; v_gene: TRBV6-5; j_gene: TRBJ2-1; d_gene: -; CDR3aa: CASSNPISYNEQFF; CDR3nt: TGTGCCAGCAGTAACCCTATCTCCTACAATGAGCAGTTCTTC
abundance: -; v_gene: TRBV20-1; j_gene: TRBJ2-5; d_gene: -; CDR3aa: CSALVQETQYF; CDR3nt: TGCAGTGCCTTAGTCCAAGAGACCCAGTACTTC
abundance: -; v_gene: TRBV28; j_gene: TRBJ2-5; d_gene: -; CDR3aa: CASSLPRRRRIRETQYF; CDR3nt: TGTGCCAGCAGTTTACCTCGCCGGCGGAGGATAAGAGAGACCCAGTACTTC
abundance: -; v_gene: TRBV6-5; j_gene: TRBJ1-4; d_gene: -; CDR3aa: CASSPRGALEKLFF; CDR3nt: TGTGCCAGCAGTCCCCGGGGGGCGCTTGAAAAACTGTTTTTT
abundance: -; v_gene: TRBV6-1; j_gene: TRBJ2-5; d_gene: -; CDR3aa: CASSERATVRRTQYF; CDR3nt: TGTGCCAGCAGTGAAAGGGCGACGGTCCGTCGGACCCAGTACTTC
abundance: -; v_gene: TRBV6-5; j_gene: TRBJ1-2; d_gene: -; CDR3aa: CASSSGYGYTF; CDR3nt: TGTGCCAGCAGTTCAGGCTATGGCTACACCTTC
abundance: -; v_gene: TRBV15; j_gene: TRBJ2-7; d_gene: TRBD1; CDR3aa: CATSTGQGEYF; CDR3nt: TGTGCCACCAGCACCGGACAGGGAGAGTACTTC
abundance: -; v_gene: TRBV19; j_gene: TRBJ2-5; d_gene: TRBD1; CDR3aa: CASSAYPTGGETQYF; CDR3nt: TGTGCCAGTAGTGCATACCCTACAGGGGGAGAGACCCAGTACTTC
abundance: few; v_gene: TRBV7-2; j_gene: TRBJ2-1; d_gene: -; CDR3aa: CASSLVSEQFF; CDR3nt: TGTGCCAGCAGCTTAGTTTCTGAGCAGTTCTTC
abundance: few; v_gene: TRBV7-3; j_gene: TRBJ2-1; d_gene: TRBD2; CDR3aa: CASSFGTSGYNEQFF; CDR3nt: TGTGCCAGCAGCTTCGGGACTAGCGGGTACAATGAGCAGTTCTTC
abundance: -; v_gene: TRBV28; j_gene: TRBJ1-2; d_gene: -; CDR3aa: CASSYPGTTNYGYTF; CDR3nt: TGTGCCAGCAGTTATCCCGGGACAACTAACTATGGCTACACCTTC